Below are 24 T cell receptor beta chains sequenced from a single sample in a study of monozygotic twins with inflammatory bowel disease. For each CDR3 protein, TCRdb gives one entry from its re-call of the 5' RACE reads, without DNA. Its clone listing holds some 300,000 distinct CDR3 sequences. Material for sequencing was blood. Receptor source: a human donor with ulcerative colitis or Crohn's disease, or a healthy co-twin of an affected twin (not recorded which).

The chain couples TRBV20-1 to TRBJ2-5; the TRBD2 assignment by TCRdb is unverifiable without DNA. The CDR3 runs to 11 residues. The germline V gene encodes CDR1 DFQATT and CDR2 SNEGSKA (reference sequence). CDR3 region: CSLRVGETQYF.

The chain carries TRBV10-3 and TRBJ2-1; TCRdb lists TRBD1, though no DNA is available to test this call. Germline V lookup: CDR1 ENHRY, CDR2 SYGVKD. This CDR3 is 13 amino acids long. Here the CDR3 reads CATPDLSHTEQFF.

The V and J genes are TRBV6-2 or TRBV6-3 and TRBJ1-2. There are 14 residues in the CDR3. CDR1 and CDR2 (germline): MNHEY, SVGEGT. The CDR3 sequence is CASSASGRNYGYTF.

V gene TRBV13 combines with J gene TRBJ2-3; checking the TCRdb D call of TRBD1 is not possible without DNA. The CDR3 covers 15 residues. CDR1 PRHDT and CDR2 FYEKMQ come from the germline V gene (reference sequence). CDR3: CASSFVDRGLDTQYF.

The CDR3 sequence: CASRLYGVGTDTQYF. The J gene is TRBJ2-3, the V gene TRBV7-3. From germline, CDR1 is SGHTA and CDR2 FQGTGA. The CDR3 spans 15 residues.

The CDR3 sequence: CASSLVGQGLNEQYF. This chain joins TRBV7-2 and TRBJ2-7; TCRdb outputs TRBD1, but without DNA this stays unchecked. Germline-derived CDR1 and CDR2 are SGHTA and FQGNSA. The CDR3 consists of 15 residues.

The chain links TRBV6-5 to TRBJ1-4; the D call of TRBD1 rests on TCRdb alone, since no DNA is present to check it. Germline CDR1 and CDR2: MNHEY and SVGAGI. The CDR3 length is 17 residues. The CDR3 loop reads CASRYSTLRTGDEKLFF.

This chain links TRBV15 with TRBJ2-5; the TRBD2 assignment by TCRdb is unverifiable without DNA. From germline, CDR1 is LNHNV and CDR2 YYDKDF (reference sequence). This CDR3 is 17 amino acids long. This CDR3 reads CATSSGTSGSVGETQYF. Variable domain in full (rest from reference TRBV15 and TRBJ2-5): DAMVIQNPRYQVTQFGKPVTLSCSQTLNHNVMYWYQQKSSQAPKLLFHYYDKDFNNEADTPDNFQSRRPNTSFCFLDIRSPGLGDTAMYLCATSSGTSGSVGETQYFGPGTRLLVL.

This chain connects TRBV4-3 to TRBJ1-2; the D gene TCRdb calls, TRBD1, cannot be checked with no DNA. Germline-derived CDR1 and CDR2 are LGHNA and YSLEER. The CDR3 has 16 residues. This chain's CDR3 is CASSQERQGINYGYTF.

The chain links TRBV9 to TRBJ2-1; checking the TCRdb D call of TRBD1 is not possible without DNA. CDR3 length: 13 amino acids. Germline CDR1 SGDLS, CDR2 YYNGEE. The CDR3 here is CASSVVPGNEQFF.

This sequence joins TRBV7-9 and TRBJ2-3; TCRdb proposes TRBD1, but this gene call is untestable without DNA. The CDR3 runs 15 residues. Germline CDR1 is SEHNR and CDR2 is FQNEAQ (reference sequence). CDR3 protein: CASSLVRTSASTQYF.

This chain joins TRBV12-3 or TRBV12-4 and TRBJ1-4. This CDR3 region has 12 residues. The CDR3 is CASSHIEEKLFF.

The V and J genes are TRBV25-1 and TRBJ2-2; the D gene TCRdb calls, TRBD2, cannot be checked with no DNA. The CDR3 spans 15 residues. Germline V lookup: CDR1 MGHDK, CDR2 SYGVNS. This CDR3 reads CASTPGGSNTGELFF.

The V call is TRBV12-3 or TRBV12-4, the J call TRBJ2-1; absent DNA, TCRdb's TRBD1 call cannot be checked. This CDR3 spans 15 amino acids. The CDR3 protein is CASSLEGGARNEQFF.

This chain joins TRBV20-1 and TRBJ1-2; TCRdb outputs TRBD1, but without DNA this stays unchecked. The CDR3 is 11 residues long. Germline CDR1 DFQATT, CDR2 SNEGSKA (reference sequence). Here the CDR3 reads CSGKQGEGYTF.

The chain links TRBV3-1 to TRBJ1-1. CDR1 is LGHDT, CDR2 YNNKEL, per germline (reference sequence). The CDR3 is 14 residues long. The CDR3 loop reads CASSHREANTEAFF.

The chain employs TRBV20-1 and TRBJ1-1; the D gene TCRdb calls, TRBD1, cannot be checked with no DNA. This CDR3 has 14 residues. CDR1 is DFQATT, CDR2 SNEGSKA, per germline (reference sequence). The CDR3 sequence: CSARVRQGAVRAFF.

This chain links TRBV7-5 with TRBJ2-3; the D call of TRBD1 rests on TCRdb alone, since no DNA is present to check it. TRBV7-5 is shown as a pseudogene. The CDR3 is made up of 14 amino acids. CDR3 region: CISVSEAPGDTQYF.

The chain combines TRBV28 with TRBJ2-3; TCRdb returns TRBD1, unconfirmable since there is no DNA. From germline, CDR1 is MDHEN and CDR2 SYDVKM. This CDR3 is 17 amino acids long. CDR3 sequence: CASRLRRTVGSSDTQYF.

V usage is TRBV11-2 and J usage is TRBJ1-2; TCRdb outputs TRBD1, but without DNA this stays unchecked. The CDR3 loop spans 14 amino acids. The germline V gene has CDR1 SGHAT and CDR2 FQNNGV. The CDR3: CASSFLAGPYGYTF.

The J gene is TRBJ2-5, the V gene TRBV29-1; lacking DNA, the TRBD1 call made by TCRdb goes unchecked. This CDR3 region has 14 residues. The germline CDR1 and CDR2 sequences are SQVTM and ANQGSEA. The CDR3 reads CSVEWTGTGETQYF. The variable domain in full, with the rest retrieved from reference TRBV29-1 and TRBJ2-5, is SAVISQKPSRDICQRGTSLTIQCQVDSQVTMMFWYRQQPGQSLTLIATANQGSEATYESGFVIDKFPISRPNLTFSTLTVSNMSPEDSSIYLCSVEWTGTGETQYFGPGTRLLVL.

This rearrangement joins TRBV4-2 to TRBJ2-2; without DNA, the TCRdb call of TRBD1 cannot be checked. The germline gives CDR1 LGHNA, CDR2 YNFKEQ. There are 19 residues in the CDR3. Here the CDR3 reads CASSRWTGDYTANTGELFF.

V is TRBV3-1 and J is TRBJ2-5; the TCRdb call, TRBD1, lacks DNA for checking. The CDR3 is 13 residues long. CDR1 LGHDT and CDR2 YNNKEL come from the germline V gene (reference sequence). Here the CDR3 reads CASTPGGQETQYF.

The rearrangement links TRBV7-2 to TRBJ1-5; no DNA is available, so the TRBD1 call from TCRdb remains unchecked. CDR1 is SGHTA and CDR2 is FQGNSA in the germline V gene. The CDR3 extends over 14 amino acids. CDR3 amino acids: CASSQDRGGQPQHF.